The 27 T cell receptor beta chains below were found in one sample sequenced in a study of CD8 T cells in Susac syndrome. Random hexamers primed reverse transcription of roughly 0.5 to 1 ug RNA. In TCRdb, the immunoSEQ multiplex PCR reads were re-called with MiXCR into one record per CDR3 protein. This repertoire shows 200,000 to 300,000 distinct CDR3 sequences, over 85% found once; its top ten account for about 0.071%. Sequenced sample: CD4+ T cells from PBMCs. The origin of the receptors is a human donor with multiple sclerosis.

This clonotype appeared once. The CDR3 nucleotides read TGCAGTGCTAAGGTTCGGGGGGGCCAAGAGACCCAGTACTTC. Protein sequence: CSAKVRGGQETQYF. This chain uses TRBV20-1 with TRBJ2-5; 8 bases fit TRBD2. This CDR3 contains 14 residues. V shed 4 bases, J shed 1 base, and the junction held 5 bases outside the gene matches. Germline CDR1 DFQATT, CDR2 SNEGSKA (reference sequence).

The rearrangement links TRBV3-1 to TRBJ1-1; no definite D call. The CDR3 runs 13 residues. The germline V gene has CDR1 LGHDT and CDR2 YNNKEL (reference sequence). The V end was cut by 0 bases, the J end by 10 bases, with 12 bases between. In DNA, the CDR3 is TGTGCCAGCAGCCAAGATCGAATTTCAGGAGCTTTCTTT. This sequence encodes CASSQDRISGAFF.

The genes are TRBV29-1 and TRBJ1-2; D unclear. There are 12 residues in the CDR3. In germline, CDR1 is SQVTM, CDR2 ANQGSEA. Trimming cost V 5 bases and J 5 bases, with 12 bases left between them. CDR3 amino acids: CSVQTAMYGYTF. CDR3 DNA sequence: TGCAGCGTTCAAACAGCCATGTATGGCTACACCTTC. The variable domain in full, with the rest retrieved from reference TRBV29-1 and TRBJ1-2, is SAVISQKPSRDICQRGTSLTIQCQVDSQVTMMFWYRQQPGQSLTLIATANQGSEATYESGFVIDKFPISRPNLTFSTLTVSNMSPEDSSIYLCSVQTAMYGYTFGSGTRLTVV.

This clonotype appeared once. The rearrangement links TRBV30 to TRBJ1-5, with a weak D call TRBD1 (6 bases). Germline-derived CDR1 and CDR2 are GTSNPN and SVGIG (reference sequence). V was clipped by 2 bases and J by 0 bases, with 11 bases between them. The CDR3 runs 15 residues. CDR3 amino acids: CAWSPGAFSNQPQHF. The DNA of the CDR3 is TGTGCCTGGAGTCCAGGGGCTTTTAGCAATCAGCCCCAGCATTTT.

The V and J genes are TRBV7-3 and TRBJ2-2; D unresolved. Germline CDR1 reads SGHTA; CDR2 reads FQGTGA. V lost 4 bases to trimming and J lost 6 bases, with 12 bases between them. This CDR3 has 14 residues. The CDR3 here is CASSSDLFAGELFF. CDR3 DNA: TGTGCCAGCAGCTCAGACCTCTTCGCCGGGGAGCTGTTTTTT.

The chain couples TRBV23-1 to TRBJ2-1; 8 nucleotides line up with TRBD1. TRBV23-1 is marked as an open reading frame, function uncertain. Trimming removed 3 bases from V and 8 bases from J; junction bases left unmatched: 12. CDR3 size: 16 residues. The CDR3 loop reads CASSQGWTGLMDEQFF. The CDR3, as DNA: TGCGCCAGCAGTCAGGGATGGACAGGGCTTATGGATGAGCAGTTCTTC.

A word on this clonotype: The junction does not match germline at one end; this may be a read error. The chain employs TRBV9 and TRBJ2-1; D is possibly TRBD1 or TRBD2 (5 bases each). CDR1 is SGDLS and CDR2 is YYNGEE in the germline V gene. This CDR3 is 12 amino acids long. The CDR3 here is CASSVGGARLSF. Here the CDR3 DNA reads TGTGCCAGCAGCGTAGGAGGGGCGAGGCTTAGTTTC. The complete variable domain, with remaining parts taken from reference TRBV9 and TRBJ2-1, reads DSGVTQTPKHLITATGQRVTLRCSPRSGDLSVYWYQQSLDQGLQFLIQYYNGEERAKGNILERFSAQQFPDLHSELNLSSLELGDSALYFCASSVGGARLSFGPGTRLTVL.

The V and J genes are TRBV4-2 and TRBJ1-5, with unresolved D. Germline values: CDR1 LGHNA, CDR2 YNFKEQ. The CDR3 consists of 16 residues. V gave up 1 base and J gave up 1 base, with 11 bases separating them. CDR3 DNA: TGTGCCAGCAGCCAAGCCCCTCCGAGCAGCAATCAGCCCCAGCATTTT. Amino acids: CASSQAPPSSNQPQHF.

The DNA for the CDR3 is TGTGCCAGCAGTTACGCCCGGGGGGCGTTAAGCTCCTACAATGAGCAGTTCTTC. Protein: CASSYARGALSSYNEQFF. The gene calls are TRBV6-5 and TRBJ2-1, with D perhaps TRBD2 (7 bases). The CDR3 consists of 18 residues. V was trimmed by 2 bases and J by 0 bases, leaving 17 bases between them. Germline CDR1 reads MNHEY; CDR2 reads SVGAGI.

This chain joins TRBV20-1 and TRBJ2-3; 11 nucleotides match TRBD2. The germline gives CDR1 DFQATT, CDR2 SNEGSKA (reference sequence). V shed 3 bases, J shed 1 base, and the junction held 9 bases outside the gene matches. This CDR3 has 17 amino acids. For the CDR3, the DNA is TGCAGTGCTAGTTCATCCCAACTAGCGGGGGGCACAGATACGCAGTATTTT. This translates into CSASSSQLAGGTDTQYF.

The chain recombines TRBV4-1 with TRBJ1-3; TRBD1 might be the D (5 bases). The CDR3 totals 17 residues. Per germline, CDR1 MGHRA and CDR2 YSYEKL. Trimming cost V 2 bases and J 0 bases, with 14 bases left between them. This CDR3 is CASSQLPGPISGNTIYF. The CDR3 DNA reads as TGCGCCAGCAGCCAACTTCCGGGACCGATCTCTGGAAACACCATATATTTT.

The chain joins TRBV4-2 to TRBJ1-5; D is possibly TRBD1 (6 bases). The germline V gene has CDR1 LGHNA and CDR2 YNFKEQ. This CDR3 has 16 amino acids. V was trimmed by 0 bases and J by 2 bases, leaving 11 bases between them. CDR3 in DNA: TGTGCCAGCAGCCAAGATAGGGGGAATCGCAATCAGCCCCAGCATTTT. Amino acid sequence: CASSQDRGNRNQPQHF.

In this sample, this clonotype turned up once. The chain has TRBV6-6 and TRBJ2-3, with D possibly being TRBD2 (5 bases). CDR1 is MNHNY and CDR2 is SVGAGI in the germline V gene (reference sequence). Trimming took off 2 bases at V and 8 bases at J, with 11 bases between the two ends. This CDR3 contains 13 residues. CDR3 region: CASSYRQEGTQYF. CDR3 bases: TGTGCCAGCAGTTACCGGCAAGAGGGTACGCAGTATTTT.

The chain uses TRBV4-1 and TRBJ2-1; 9 nucleotides match TRBD1. The V gene end was trimmed by 3 bases and the J gene end by 8 bases; junction bases not matched to a gene: 2. The CDR3 contains 13 residues. CDR1 MGHRA and CDR2 YSYEKL come from the germline V gene. CDR3 DNA: TGCGCCAGCAGCCATACAGGGGGCTATGAGCAGTTCTTC. Protein product: CASSHTGGYEQFF.

The chain is built from TRBV7-8 and TRBJ2-7; D is undetermined. CDR3 size: 14 residues. Germline CDR1 is SGHVS and CDR2 is FQNEAQ. The V and J ends lost 5 bases and 7 bases respectively, with 18 bases between them. CDR3 protein: CASSQWLAEWEQYF. The CDR3 nucleotides are TGTGCCAGCAGCCAGTGGTTGGCAGAATGGGAGCAGTACTTC.

This chain uses TRBV20-1 with TRBJ2-5; 8 positions match TRBD2. Germline V gives CDR1 DFQATT, CDR2 SNEGSKA (reference sequence). J was trimmed by 1 base and V by 4 bases; bases with no gene match: 5. The length of the CDR3 is 14 residues. Written as DNA, the CDR3 is TGCAGTGCTACCTCTAGCGGGCCCCAAGAGACCCAGTACTTC. As protein: CSATSSGPQETQYF.

The rearrangement links TRBV7-2 to TRBJ1-1; the D is unclear. CDR1 SGHTA and CDR2 FQGNSA come from the germline V gene. The CDR3 is made up of 16 amino acids. V was shortened by 6 bases and J by 0 bases, with 17 bases between the two germline ends. The CDR3 bases are TGTGCCAGCAGTTCAGGCAGGTCGGCCCTGAACACTGAAGCTTTCTTT. It specifies CASSSGRSALNTEAFF. Looking up the rest from reference TRBV7-2 and TRBJ1-1 gives the full variable domain: GAGVSQSPSNKVTEKGKDVELRCDPISGHTALYWYRQSLGQGLEFLIYFQGNSAPDKSGLPSDRFSAERTGGSVSTLTIQRTQQEDSAVYLCASSSGRSALNTEAFFGQGTRLTVV.

This chain joins TRBV7-9 and TRBJ1-3; D uncertain. The CDR3 has 15 residues. Germline lookup yields CDR1 SEHNR and CDR2 FQNEAQ (reference sequence). V was clipped by 1 base and J by 2 bases, with 9 bases between them. Here the CDR3 reads CASSLDMGTGNTIYF. The CDR3 DNA reads TGTGCCAGCAGCTTAGATATGGGAACTGGAAACACCATATATTTT.

The J gene is TRBJ2-2, the V gene TRBV6-2 or TRBV6-3; D is possibly TRBD1 (5 bases). Per germline, CDR1 MNHEY and CDR2 SVGEGT. This CDR3 spans 15 amino acids. V was pared by 6 bases and J by 1 base, with 12 bases between. In nucleotides, the CDR3 is TGTGCCAGCAGGGCGCAGGGATGGAACACCGGGGAGCTGTTTTTT. Its protein product is CASRAQGWNTGELFF.

This clonotype was recorded once. The V call is TRBV27, the J call TRBJ1-5; D possibly corresponds to TRBD1 (5 bases). V dropped 4 bases and J dropped 3 bases, with 7 bases sitting between them. Per germline, CDR1 MNHEY and CDR2 SMNVEV (reference sequence). The CDR3 totals 13 residues. The CDR3 DNA is TGTGCCAGCAGTTCCGGGGCCAATCAGCCCCAGCATTTT. Residues: CASSSGANQPQHF.

The chain links TRBV18 to TRBJ1-2; 8 bases align to TRBD1. Trimming removed 3 bases from V and 6 bases from J; junction bases left unmatched: 3. This CDR3 is 13 amino acids long. Germline assignment: CDR1 KGHSH and CDR2 LQKENI. CDR3 DNA: TGTGCCAGCTCACCGGGACAGGCTAATGGCTACACCTTC. Its protein product is CASSPGQANGYTF. The full variable domain, with the rest looked up from reference TRBV18 and TRBJ1-2, is NAGVMQNPRHLVRRRGQEARLRCSPMKGHSHVYWYRQLPEEGLKFMVYLQKENIIDESGMPKERFSAEFPKEGPSILRIQQVVRGDSAAYFCASSPGQANGYTFGSGTRLTVV.

The genes are TRBV7-3 and TRBJ1-2; 10 bases align to TRBD1. The V gene end was trimmed by 6 bases and the J gene end by 6 bases; junction bases not matched to a gene: 7. Germline-derived CDR1 and CDR2 are SGHTA and FQGTGA. The CDR3 is 14 residues long. The CDR3 region has the DNA TGTGCCAGCAGGTCCGGGACAGGGGCGGATGGCTACACCTTC. Translated: CASRSGTGADGYTF.

The chain employs TRBV12-3 or TRBV12-4 and TRBJ2-5; TRBD1 aligns across 7 bases. V shed 4 bases, J shed 5 bases, and the junction held 10 bases outside the gene matches. This CDR3 spans 15 amino acids. This CDR3 reads CASSSQGRSVETQYF. The CDR3 region has the DNA TGTGCCAGCAGTTCACAGGGGCGATCGGTGGAGACCCAGTACTTC.

The genes are TRBV4-1 and TRBJ2-4, with 7 nucleotides matching TRBD1. The CDR3 length is 18 residues. Germline loops: CDR1 MGHRA, CDR2 YSYEKL. Trimming cost V 3 bases and J 0 bases; bases outside gene matches: 11. Written as DNA, the CDR3 is TGCGCCAGCAGCCATGGAGGACAGGTCCTCATAGCCAAAAACATTCAGTACTTC. Translating gives CASSHGGQVLIAKNIQYF.

This chain joins TRBV28 and TRBJ2-7, with 9 nucleotides matching TRBD2. Germline CDR1 and CDR2: MDHEN and SYDVKM. The CDR3 covers 15 residues. With V trimmed by 5 bases and J by 4 bases, 9 bases remained unmatched. In DNA form, the CDR3 reads TGTGCCAGCAGTCTCCCAGCGGGGGGCTTTTACGAGCAGTACTTC. Protein: CASSLPAGGFYEQYF.

This chain uses TRBV20-1 with TRBJ2-5; no reliable D call. The CDR3 totals 14 residues. Germline CDR1 and CDR2: DFQATT and SNEGSKA (reference sequence). Trimming pared 0 bases from V and 1 base from J, leaving 9 bases between. In DNA form, the CDR3 reads TGCAGTGCTAGAGAGTTCGTCTCCCAAGAGACCCAGTACTTC. Its protein is CSAREFVSQETQYF.

This chain links TRBV14 with TRBJ1-6, with 7 positions matching TRBD1. J lost 9 bases, V lost 0 bases, and 5 bases had no gene match. This CDR3 has 15 residues. The germline gives CDR1 SGHDN, CDR2 FVKESK. The CDR3 reads CASSQETGISSPLHF. The CDR3, as DNA: TGTGCCAGCAGCCAAGAGACAGGGATAAGTTCACCCCTCCACTTT.